The present entry profiles one T cell receptor beta chain with its context. Its cognate antigen is unknown. As to time point: cycle 4 day 1 (C4D1), after less than seven weeks of nivolumab. All trial patients relapsed after autologous stem cell transplantation. Negative selection with magnetic separation was used to purify CD4+ T cells from thawed PBMCs. This CDR3 is built from 15 residues. V was trimmed by 3 bases and J by 3 bases, leaving 14 bases between them. Germline V CDR1 and CDR2: SGHRS, YFSETQ. This sample stems from a study of PD-1 blockade in classical Hodgkin lymphoma. Study-level information: Patients got intravenous nivolumab 3 mg/kg every 2 weeks.

Whole-study results and caveats: Factors driving the repertoire differences, possibly disease activity or prior therapy, remain undefined.

Data came from immunoSEQ multiplex PCR; TCRdb stores just in-frame clones and leaves some out. Seen here are tens of thousands of clones, around 80% observed once, and the top ten hold 3.1%. The source was CD4+ T cells from blood, collected before the fourth cycle of nivolumab. The rearrangement joins TRBV5-1 to TRBJ2-3; D gene unclear. The TCR originated in a human donor with classical Hodgkin lymphoma. The CDR3, as DNA: TGCGCCAGCAGCTCCGACGGGCAAGGAACAGATACGCAGTATTTT. It translates to CASSSDGQGTDTQYF.